This record looks at one TCR beta chain sequence and its context. Its antigen specificity is not known. Per-nucleotide qualities are absent, and no much larger clonotype sits a single base away. This sample is part of a study of cytomegalovirus exposure and HLA in healthy donors (TCRdb year 2017). As for the study more broadly: An earlier analysis of several hundred of the donors reported about 250 Gb of sequence data and 100 million to 140 million unique TCR beta sequences from roughly 200 million T cells. An earlier analysis of about 600 of the donors used high-throughput TCR beta sequencing to judge whether each TCR beta V gene segment behaved as functional or pseudogenic. Donor age, sex, ethnicity and CMV serostatus were compiled together with the repertoire data. A handful of DR-DQ haplotypes were handled as single units for association and clustering because linkage in the cohort was strong. The number of typed donors differed by locus: about 629-640 for A, B, C, DRB1 and DQB1; 500 to 550 for DQA1; 606 for DPA1; and roughly 470 for DPB1. The aim of the study was to test whether cataloging public T cell receptors could identify signatures of past pathogen exposure. In a later genetic analysis, genome-wide SNP genotypes for about 60% of the 666 donors were used, and that subset was treated as a discovery cohort. HLA typing covered class I and class II loci at four-digit resolution. Among roughly 370 genotyped donors of the cohort, an average of 235,054 unique TCR beta nucleotide sequences were sequenced per donor, 15% to 20% of them non-productive. The later analysis used no new phenotypic data to find candidate immune exposures, relying instead on TCR beta sequences and their occurrence across donors. The study combined high-throughput TCR immunosequencing, statistical association of individual TCRs with disease status, and machine learning to predict cytomegalovirus infection status. An early release covering roughly 640 HLA-typed donors comprised about 320 gigabases of sequencing data and some 79 million unique TCR sequences. The T cell repertoires of several hundred subjects were profiled by immunosequencing and related to cytomegalovirus serostatus. Among the roughly 390 genotyped donors, around 81% belonged to the genetic ancestry cluster associated with self-reported Caucasian donors. All discovery cohort repertoires had been generated on a single sequencing platform. A later analysis re-analyzed previously published TCR beta repertoires from about 600 donors and added high-resolution HLA genotyping to study TCR occurrence patterns. Along with the roughly 670-subject first cohort, a separate validation cohort of more than 90 different subjects was used. General study outcomes and caveats: Strong co-occurrence of HLA alleles, especially DR and DQ, made assigning TCR associations to individual alleles difficult. In vitro tests confirmed that a few of the cytomegalovirus-associated TCR beta chains recognize cytomegalovirus antigens. In this cohort, only TCR beta chains were sequenced, and detectable features were limited by the absence of alpha or paired-chain data. According to a later analysis, parvovirus B19, influenza, CMV and Epstein-Barr virus appeared linked to several top co-occurrence clusters. According to a later genetic analysis, donors in an Asian-associated ancestry cluster had fewer N-insertions in productive TCRs than the roughly 700-donor mean. A further reported finding was that TCR beta sequences accurately predicted the HLA-A and HLA-B alleles for most subjects in the first cohort. In a later analysis, HLA-associated TCR beta chains showed more clonal expansion and lower generation probabilities than non-associated chains that were equally common. Immune exposure information for the cohort was limited to CMV serostatus. In a later genetic analysis, a missense DCLRE1C variant was associated with V-gene and J-gene trimming of TCR beta chains, and the association was replicated in an independent cohort. Most TCR sequences were seen in very few donors, while some public TCRs were found in many individuals. Most CMV-associated TCR beta chains appeared to be HLA-restricted in a later analysis, and the HLA associations seemed to be driven largely by CMV exposure. A later analysis found that TCR association rates varied across HLA loci, with DRB1 alleles showing the most associated TCRs and HLA-C alleles the fewest. Cytomegalovirus status was reported to be diagnosed by the classifier with high specificity and sensitivity in both the original and validation cohorts. It was suggested by the authors that the approach could potentially be generalized to other disease states and immunological phenotypes. Because some donors lacked HLA typing at each locus, the association tests relied only on the typed subset. Because counts were too low, roughly 16 rarely observed V segments, including chromosome 9 orphons, were excluded from the earlier analysis of some 540 of the donors. In an earlier analysis of 450 to 750 of the donors, most TCR beta V segments appeared in productive rearrangements about 90% or about 30% of the time, broadly matching IMGT annotations. Roughly uniform sequencing depth across donors was assumed in presence/absence analyses, although this assumption may not hold. A cluster of highly shared sequence variants was judged likely to represent a technical artifact of the sequencing pipeline. Correlated functional status among segregating V segments might be attributable to linkage disequilibrium, but an unknown experimental factor could not be ruled out. A later analysis associated 15,000 to 20,000 TCR beta sequences with specific HLA alleles at a false discovery rate of 0.05. In the study, about 150 TCR beta chains were listed as associated with cytomegalovirus.

Preparation of the library involved the immunoSEQ multiplex PCR assay. For the multiplex PCR, a mixture combining 60 forward primers for TCR Vbeta segments and 13 reverse primers for TCR Jbeta segments was used. A multiplex PCR assay on genomic DNA amplified the CDR3 region of rearranged TCR beta genes. Amplified TCR beta libraries were sequenced as 87-base-pair reads on the Illumina HiSeq System. On the study's bioinformatics: Across the 670 or so repertoires, a later analysis counted some 80 million unique TCR beta chains, 9.5 million to 13 million of which were shared by at least two donors. Raw reads were error-corrected and collapsed into unique sequences by a nearest-neighbor algorithm in which closely related sequences were merged to remove PCR and sequencing errors. CDR3 sequences were aligned to IMGT reference sequences to assign V, D and J gene segments. Each retained sequence needed at least a six-nucleotide match to both a V gene segment and a J gene segment. A rearrangement was called productive if the CDR3 had no stop codons and remained in frame with V and J, and every other rearrangement was called non-productive. CDR3 was defined by IMGT convention, running from the second conserved V-encoded cysteine to the conserved J-encoded phenylalanine. In an earlier analysis of more than 550 of the donors, sequences lacking an unambiguous match to a single V gene segment were excluded. An earlier analysis of 500 to 700 of the donors classified V segments as functional when productive rearrangements were above 56.7% and as segregating when the standard deviation between donors was above 5%. A statistical classification framework was built to diagnose cytomegalovirus status from the catalog of TCR beta chain sequences. In a later analysis, V and J genes were assigned by comparing TCR nucleotide sequences against IMGT/GENE-DB human TR gene sequences. In a later analysis, CDR3 sequences and most-parsimonious VDJ recombination scenarios were assigned using the TCRdist pipeline. A later analysis defined each TCR beta chain by its CDR3 amino acid sequence plus V-gene family, and excluded reads lacking a unique V-gene family. As a way to deal with suspected cross-contamination and a sequencing artifact, a later analysis dropped nearly 600 nucleotide sequences that were highly shared and had low generation probability. For each public chain, a later analysis derived a clonal expansion index from normalized ranks of inferred template counts within each repertoire. A later analysis computed generation probabilities with a VDJ recombination model fitted to out-of-frame rearrangements, and checked the results against IGoR. A later analysis scored TCR-TCR, TCR-HLA and TCR-CMV co-occurrence with hypergeometric tests, applying a repertoire-size bias correction to TCR pairs. False discovery rates were estimated in a later analysis by permuting HLA or CMV assignments 20 times. In a later analysis, co-occurring TCRs were grouped using DBSCAN, and TCRdist sequence similarity was added for clustering within HLA-allele-positive subsets. Repertoires with fewer than 30,000 or more than 120,000 public chains were left out of co-occurrence clustering, as were about 5 repertoires with anomalous nucleotide sharing. Imported from immuneACCESS, the table was reduced by TCRdb to in-frame sequences with V and J called. These copies leave out some clones; in studies compared against another copy, an unresolved V gene accounts for under half, and the cause of the remainder is not known. V, J and clone size are those of that table, while D and trimming were read from the DNA. In all, the sample holds approximately 100,000 clones, and about 80% of those were seen once. The top ten hold approximately 2% of the sample.

The cohort comprised 710 or so healthy bone marrow donors. At the time of sampling, every cohort member was nominally healthy, though immune exposures that went unrecorded were likely present. The donor tested CMV seronegative and was one of the 352 seronegative cohort members. Every donor gave a peripheral blood sample, and the peripheral blood mononuclear cells from that sample were used for TCR beta sequencing. The Qiagen DNeasy Blood Extraction Kit was used to extract genomic DNA from the blood cell samples. Sequencing input: PBMCs. This sequence was found in a woman in her forties in good health and CMV-seronegative.

In nucleotides, the sequence is TGTGCCAGCAGCTTTTGGCGGGCTGAGCTGTTTTTT. Translated, it gives CASSFWRAELFF. The chain joins TRBV13 to TRBJ2-2; TRBD2 might be the D gene, on 5 matching bases. For CDR1 and CDR2, the germline V gene (reference sequence) lists PRHDT and FYEKMQ. Measured from the cysteine to the phenylalanine, the CDR3 is 12 residues long. Of the read, only the CDR3 DNA is kept; its 36 bases are in frame from base 1. V was cut back by 3 bases and J by 11 bases, leaving a gap of 10 bases between them.